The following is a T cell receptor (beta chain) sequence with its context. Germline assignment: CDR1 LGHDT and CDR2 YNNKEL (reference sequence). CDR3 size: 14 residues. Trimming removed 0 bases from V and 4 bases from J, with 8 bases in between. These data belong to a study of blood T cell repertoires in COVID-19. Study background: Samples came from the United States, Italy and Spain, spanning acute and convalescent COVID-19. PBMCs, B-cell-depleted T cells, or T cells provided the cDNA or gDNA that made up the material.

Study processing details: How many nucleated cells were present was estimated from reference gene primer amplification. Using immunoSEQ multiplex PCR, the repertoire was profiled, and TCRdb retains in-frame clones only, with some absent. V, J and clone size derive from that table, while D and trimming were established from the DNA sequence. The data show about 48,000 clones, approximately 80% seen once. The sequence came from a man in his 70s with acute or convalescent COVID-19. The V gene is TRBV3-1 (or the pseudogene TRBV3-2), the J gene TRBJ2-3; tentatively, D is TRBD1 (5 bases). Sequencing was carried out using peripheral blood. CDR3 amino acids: CASSQDGASDTQYF. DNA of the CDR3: TGTGCCAGCAGCCAAGATGGGGCTTCAGATACGCAGTATTTT.